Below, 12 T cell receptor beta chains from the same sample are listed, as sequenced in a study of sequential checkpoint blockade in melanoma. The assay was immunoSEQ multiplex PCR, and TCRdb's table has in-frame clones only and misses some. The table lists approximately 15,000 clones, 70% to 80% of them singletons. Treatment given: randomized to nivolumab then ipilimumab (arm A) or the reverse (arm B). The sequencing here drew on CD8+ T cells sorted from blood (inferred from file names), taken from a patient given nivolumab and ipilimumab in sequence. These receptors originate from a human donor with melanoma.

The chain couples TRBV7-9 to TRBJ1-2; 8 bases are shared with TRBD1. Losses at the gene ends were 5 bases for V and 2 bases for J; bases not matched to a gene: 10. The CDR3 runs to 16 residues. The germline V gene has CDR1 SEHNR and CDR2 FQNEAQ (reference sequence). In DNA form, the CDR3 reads TGTGCCAGCAGCCCGGTGGACAGGGCGAGAAACTATGGCTACACCTTC. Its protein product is CASSPVDRARNYGYTF.

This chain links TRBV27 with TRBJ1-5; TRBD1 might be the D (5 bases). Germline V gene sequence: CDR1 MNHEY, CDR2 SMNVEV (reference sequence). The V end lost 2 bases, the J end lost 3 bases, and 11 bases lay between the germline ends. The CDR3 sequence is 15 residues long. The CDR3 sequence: CASSLSRGFNQPQHF. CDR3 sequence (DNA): TGTGCCAGCAGTTTAAGTCGGGGGTTCAATCAGCCCCAGCATTTT.

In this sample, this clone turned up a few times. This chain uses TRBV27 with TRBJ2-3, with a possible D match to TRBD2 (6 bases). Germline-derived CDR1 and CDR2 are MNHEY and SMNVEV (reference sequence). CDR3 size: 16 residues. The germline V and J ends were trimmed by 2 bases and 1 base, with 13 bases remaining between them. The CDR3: CASSLMGRDRTDTQYF. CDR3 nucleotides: TGTGCCAGCAGTTTAATGGGGCGGGACCGCACAGATACGCAGTATTTT.

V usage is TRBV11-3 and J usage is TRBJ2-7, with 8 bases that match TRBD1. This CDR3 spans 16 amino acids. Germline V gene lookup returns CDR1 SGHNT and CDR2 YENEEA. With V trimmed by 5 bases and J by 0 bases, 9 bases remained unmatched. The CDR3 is CASSLAGGADSYEQYF. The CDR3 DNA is TGTGCCAGCAGCCTAGCAGGGGGCGCTGACTCCTACGAGCAGTACTTC.

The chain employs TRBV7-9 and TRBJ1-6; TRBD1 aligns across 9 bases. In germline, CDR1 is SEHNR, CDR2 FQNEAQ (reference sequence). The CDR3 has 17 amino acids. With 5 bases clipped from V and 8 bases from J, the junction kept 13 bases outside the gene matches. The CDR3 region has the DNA TGTGCCAGCAGCGCCCAAAACCACAGGGGGCCCTATTCACCCCTCCACTTT. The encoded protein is CASSAQNHRGPYSPLHF.

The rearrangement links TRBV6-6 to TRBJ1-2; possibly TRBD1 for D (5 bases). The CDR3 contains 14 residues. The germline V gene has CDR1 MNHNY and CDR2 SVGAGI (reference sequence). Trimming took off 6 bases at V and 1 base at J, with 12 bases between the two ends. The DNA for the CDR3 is TGTGCCAGCAGCCTCCGGGGGGATAACTATGGCTACACCTTC. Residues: CASSLRGDNYGYTF.

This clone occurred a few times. The CDR3 region is CASTLLGGTYEQYF. The DNA of the CDR3 is TGCGCCAGCACCCTATTAGGGGGCACCTACGAGCAGTACTTC. The chain has TRBV10-2 and TRBJ2-7; TRBD1 matches at 7 bases. The germline CDR1 and CDR2 sequences are WSHSY and SAAADI. The V segment lost 7 bases and the J segment 2 bases; nucleotides outside the gene matches: 8. The CDR3 contains 14 residues.

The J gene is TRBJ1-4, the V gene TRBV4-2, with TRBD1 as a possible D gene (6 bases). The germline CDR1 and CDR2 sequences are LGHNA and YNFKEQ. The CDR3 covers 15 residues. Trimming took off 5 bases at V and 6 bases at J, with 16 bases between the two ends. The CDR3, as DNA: TGTGCCAGCAGCGCCCAACAGGGCGCCGATGAAAAACTGTTTTTT. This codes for CASSAQQGADEKLFF.

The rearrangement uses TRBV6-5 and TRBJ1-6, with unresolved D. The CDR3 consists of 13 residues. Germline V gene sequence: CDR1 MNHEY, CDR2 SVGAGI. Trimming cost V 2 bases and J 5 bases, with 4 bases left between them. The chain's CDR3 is CASSYRDNSPLHF. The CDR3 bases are TGTGCCAGCAGTTACCGCGATAATTCACCCCTCCACTTT.

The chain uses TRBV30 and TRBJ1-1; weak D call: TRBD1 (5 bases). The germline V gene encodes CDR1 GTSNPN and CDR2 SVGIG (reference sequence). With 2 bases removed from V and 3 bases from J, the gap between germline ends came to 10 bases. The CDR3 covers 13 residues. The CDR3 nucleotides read TGTGCCTGGAGTACGGGGGAGGACACTGAAGCTTTCTTT. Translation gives CAWSTGEDTEAFF.

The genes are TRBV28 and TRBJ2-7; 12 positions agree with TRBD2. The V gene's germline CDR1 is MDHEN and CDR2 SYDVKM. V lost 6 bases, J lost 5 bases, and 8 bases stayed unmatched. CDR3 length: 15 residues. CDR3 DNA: TGTGCCAGCAGGATGACTAGCGGGAGAGTCCACGAGCAGTACTTC. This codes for CASRMTSGRVHEQYF.

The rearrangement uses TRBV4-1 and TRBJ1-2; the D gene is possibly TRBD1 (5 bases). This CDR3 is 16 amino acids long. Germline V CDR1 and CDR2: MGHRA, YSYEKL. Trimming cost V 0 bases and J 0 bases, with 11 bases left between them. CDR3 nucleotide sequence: TGCGCCAGCAGCCAAGACAGGGAAGAGCCTAACTATGGCTACACCTTC. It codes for CASSQDREEPNYGYTF.